This T cell receptor (beta chain) was recovered during a study of CD8 T cells in Susac syndrome. Study-wide results and caveats: No clonal expansion appeared among CD4+ T cells in Susac patients.

RNA totalling about 0.45 to 1 ug underwent reverse transcription with random hexamers. One entry per CDR3 protein, called by TCRdb with MiXCR from the immunoSEQ multiplex PCR reads. The data contain about 210,000 distinct CDR3 sequences, 94% of them singletons. Germline loops: CDR1 SQVTM, CDR2 ANQGSEA. The CDR3 runs 12 residues. V lost 8 bases and J lost 4, with 15 bases in between. About this clonotype: Its matching antigen is unknown.

The specimen was CD4+ T cells from PBMCs. The chain carries TRBV29-1 and TRBJ2-7; D gene uncertain. This receptor was taken from a human donor with Susac syndrome. The CDR3 here is CSTVNGPYEQYF. CDR3 DNA: TGCAGCACAGTAAACGGCCCGTACGAGCAGTACTTC.